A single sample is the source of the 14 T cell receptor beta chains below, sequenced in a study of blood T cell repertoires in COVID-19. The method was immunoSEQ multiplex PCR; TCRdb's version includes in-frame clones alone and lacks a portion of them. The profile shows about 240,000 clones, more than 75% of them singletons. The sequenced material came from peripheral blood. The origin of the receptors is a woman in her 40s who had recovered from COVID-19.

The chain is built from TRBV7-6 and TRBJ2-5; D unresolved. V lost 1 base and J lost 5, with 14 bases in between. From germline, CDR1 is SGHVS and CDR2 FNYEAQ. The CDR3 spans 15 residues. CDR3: CASSLVAVLGETQYF. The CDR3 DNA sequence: TGTGCCAGCAGCTTAGTGGCGGTTCTCGGGGAGACCCAGTACTTC.

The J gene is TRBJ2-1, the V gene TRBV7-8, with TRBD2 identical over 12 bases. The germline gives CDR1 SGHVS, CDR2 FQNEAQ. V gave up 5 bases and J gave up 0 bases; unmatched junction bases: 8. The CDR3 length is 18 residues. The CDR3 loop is CASSPQGLAGGSYNEQFF. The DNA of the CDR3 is TGTGCCAGCAGCCCCCAGGGACTAGCGGGCGGCTCCTACAATGAGCAGTTCTTC.

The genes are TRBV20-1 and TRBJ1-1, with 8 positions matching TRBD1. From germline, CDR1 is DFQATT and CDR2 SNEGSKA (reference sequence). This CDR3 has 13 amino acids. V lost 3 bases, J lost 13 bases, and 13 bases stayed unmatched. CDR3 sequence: CSASRGQGIPVFF. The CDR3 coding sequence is TGCAGTGCTAGTAGAGGACAGGGTATCCCCGTTTTCTTT.

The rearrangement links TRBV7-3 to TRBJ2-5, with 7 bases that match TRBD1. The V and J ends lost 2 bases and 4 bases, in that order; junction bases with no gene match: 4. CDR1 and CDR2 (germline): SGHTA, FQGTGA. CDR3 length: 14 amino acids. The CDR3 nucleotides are TGTGCCAGCAGCTTAGTCCCAGGGGGAGAGACCCAGTACTTC. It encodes CASSLVPGGETQYF.

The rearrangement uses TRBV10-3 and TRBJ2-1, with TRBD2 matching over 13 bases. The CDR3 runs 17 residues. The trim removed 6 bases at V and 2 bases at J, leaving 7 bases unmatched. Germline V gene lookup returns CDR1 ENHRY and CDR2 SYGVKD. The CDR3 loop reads CAISRGLAGVTYNEQFF. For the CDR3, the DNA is TGTGCCATCAGCCGCGGACTAGCGGGAGTTACCTACAATGAGCAGTTCTTC.

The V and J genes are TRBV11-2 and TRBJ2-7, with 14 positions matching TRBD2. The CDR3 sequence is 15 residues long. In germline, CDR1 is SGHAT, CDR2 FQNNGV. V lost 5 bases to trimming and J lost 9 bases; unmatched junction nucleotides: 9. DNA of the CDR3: TGTGCCAGCAGCCAGGGACTAGCGGGAGTGGCGGGGCAGTACTTC. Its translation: CASSQGLAGVAGQYF.

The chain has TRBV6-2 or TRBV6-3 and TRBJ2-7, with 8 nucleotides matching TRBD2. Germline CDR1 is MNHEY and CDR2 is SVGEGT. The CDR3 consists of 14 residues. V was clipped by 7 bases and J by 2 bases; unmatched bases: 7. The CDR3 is CASTPGLGAYEQYV. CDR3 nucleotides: TGTGCCAGCACCCCGGGACTAGGGGCCTACGAGCAGTACGTC.

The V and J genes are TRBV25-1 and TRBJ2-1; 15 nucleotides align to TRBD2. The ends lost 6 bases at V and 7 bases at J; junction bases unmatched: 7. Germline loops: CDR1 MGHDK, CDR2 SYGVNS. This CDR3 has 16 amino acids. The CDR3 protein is CASSGTSGRYRNEQFF. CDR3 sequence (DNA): TGTGCCAGCAGCGGGACTAGCGGGAGGTATCGGAATGAGCAGTTCTTC.

CDR3: CASSQTSSGPQETQYF. The CDR3 nucleotides read TGTGCCAGCAGCCAAACCTCTAGCGGTCCACAAGAGACCCAGTACTTC. This chain joins TRBV3-1 (or the pseudogene TRBV3-2) and TRBJ2-5, with 7 positions matching TRBD2. Germline CDR1 is LGHDT and CDR2 is YNNKEL (reference sequence). The CDR3 has 16 amino acids. V lost 2 bases to trimming and J lost 2 bases; unmatched junction nucleotides: 8.

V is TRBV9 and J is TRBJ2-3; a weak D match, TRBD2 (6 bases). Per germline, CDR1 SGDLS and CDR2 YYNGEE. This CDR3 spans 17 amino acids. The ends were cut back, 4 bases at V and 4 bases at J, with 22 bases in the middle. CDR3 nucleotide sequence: TGTGCCAGCAGCCCCCAGCTGGGCGGGATTGGGGCAGATACGCAGTATTTT. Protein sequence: CASSPQLGGIGADTQYF.

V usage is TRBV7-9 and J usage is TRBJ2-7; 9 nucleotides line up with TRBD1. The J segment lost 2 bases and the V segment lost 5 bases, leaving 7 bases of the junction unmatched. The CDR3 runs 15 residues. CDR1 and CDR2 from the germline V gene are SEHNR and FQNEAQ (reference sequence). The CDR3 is CASSPRDRAPYEQYF. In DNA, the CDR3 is TGTGCCAGCAGCCCCCGGGACAGGGCACCCTACGAGCAGTACTTC.

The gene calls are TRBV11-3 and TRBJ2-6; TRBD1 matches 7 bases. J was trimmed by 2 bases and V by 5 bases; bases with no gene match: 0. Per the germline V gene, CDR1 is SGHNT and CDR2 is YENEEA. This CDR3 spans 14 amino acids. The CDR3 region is CASSRGPGANVLTF. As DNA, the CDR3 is TGTGCCAGCAGCAGGGGGCCTGGGGCCAACGTCCTGACTTTC.

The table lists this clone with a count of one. CDR3: CASSQDSAPGVMNTEAFF. The CDR3 DNA reads as TGTGCCAGCAGCCAAGATTCCGCCCCCGGGGTGATGAACACTGAAGCTTTCTTT. V usage is TRBV4-2 and J usage is TRBJ1-1; no firm D call. The germline V gene encodes CDR1 LGHNA and CDR2 YNFKEQ. Trimming removed 0 bases at V and 0 bases at J, with 17 bases between. The CDR3 is made up of 18 amino acids.

The CDR3 loop reads CASSDPSGGGEQYF. The CDR3 nucleotides are TGTGCCAGCAGCGACCCTAGCGGTGGGGGCGAGCAGTACTTC. V and J are TRBV9 and TRBJ2-7, with 7 bases lining up with TRBD2. V lost 3 bases to trimming and J lost 6 bases; unmatched junction nucleotides: 9. CDR1 and CDR2 from the germline V gene are SGDLS and YYNGEE. The CDR3 length is 14 residues.